The 6 T cell receptor beta chains below all came from one sample that was sequenced in a study of blood T cell repertoires in COVID-19. Clones were read by immunoSEQ multiplex PCR, and TCRdb kept only the in-frame ones, dropping some. The sample records hundreds of thousands of clones, more than 75% being singletons. The sample taken for sequencing was peripheral blood. Receptors were obtained from a woman under 40 who had recovered from COVID-19.

The V and J genes are TRBV9 and TRBJ2-2; possibly TRBD1 for D (7 bases). The CDR3 is made up of 14 amino acids. Germline V gives CDR1 SGDLS, CDR2 YYNGEE. Trimming shortened V by 4 bases and J by 1 base, and 8 bases separated the two germline ends. Here the CDR3 reads CASSQGGNTGELFF. The CDR3 DNA follows: TGTGCCAGCAGCCAGGGGGGGAACACCGGGGAGCTGTTTTTT.

This clone has just a few counts. The rearrangement uses TRBV27 and TRBJ2-2, with a weak D call TRBD1 (6 bases). Trimming shortened V by 8 bases and J by 3 bases, and 10 bases separated the two germline ends. CDR3 length equals 13 residues. Germline CDR1 is MNHEY and CDR2 is SMNVEV (reference sequence). The CDR3 region is CASGHRDTGELFF. Written as DNA, the CDR3 is TGTGCCAGCGGTCACAGGGACACCGGGGAGCTGTTTTTT.

V gene TRBV7-3 combines with J gene TRBJ2-3; a weak D match, TRBD2 (6 bases). Looked up from germline, CDR1 is SGHTA and CDR2 is FQGTGA. V lost 3 bases to trimming and J lost 8 bases, with 15 bases between them. CDR3 size: 14 residues. CDR3 loop: CASSFGAAGGTQYF. The DNA of the CDR3 is TGTGCCAGCAGCTTTGGGGCTGCCGGGGGTACGCAGTATTTT.

This clone was detected only once. The rearrangement uses TRBV14 and TRBJ2-1; no definite D call. Trimming cost V 8 bases and J 0 bases, with 8 bases left between them. CDR3 size: 13 residues. Germline V gene data show CDR1 as SGHDN and CDR2 as FVKESK. In DNA form, the CDR3 reads TGTGCCAGCCGCCCCAGCTCCTACAATGAGCAGTTCTTC. This translates into CASRPSSYNEQFF.

V is TRBV13 and J is TRBJ1-1; 9 bases map to TRBD1. V lost 5 bases to trimming and J lost 3 bases; unmatched junction nucleotides: 7. Germline values: CDR1 PRHDT, CDR2 FYEKMQ (reference sequence). This CDR3 has 15 residues. CDR3 amino acids: CASSATGGRDTEAFF. The CDR3 bases are TGTGCCAGCAGCGCGACAGGGGGTCGGGACACTGAAGCTTTCTTT.

The rearrangement uses TRBV21-1 and TRBJ2-7; the D call TRBD2 from the table was never checked on the DNA. TRBV21-1 is shown as a pseudogene. The CDR3 sequence is 16 residues long. CDR3 bases: TGTGCCAGCTTAATTTTACCGGGACTAGCGGACTACGAGCAGTACTTC. This translates into CASLILPGLADYEQYF.